This is a list of T cell receptor beta chains from one sample in a study of blood T cell repertoires in COVID-19. Clones were sequenced by immunoSEQ multiplex PCR, and TCRdb holds only the in-frame ones, with some missing. The sample has about 170,000 clones; about 93% are singletons. The sample taken for sequencing was peripheral blood. The receptors come from a woman aged 45-65 years with acute or convalescent COVID-19. CDR3s include the opening cysteine and the closing phenylalanine or tryptophan. The D gene is left open where the match is weak. Clone size is stated in some rows and not others, as once, few, many or a class when expanded.

abundance	v_gene	d_gene	j_gene	CDR3aa	CDR3nt
.	TRBV3-1/TRBV3-2	TRBD1	TRBJ1-6	CASSYSRTGGSPLHF	TGTGCCAGCAGCTACTCCCGGACAGGGGGTTCACCCCTCCACTTT
.	TRBV6-6	TRBD1	TRBJ1-2	CASSLVGQGAYGYTF	TGTGCCAGCAGCTTAGTAGGACAGGGGGCCTATGGCTACACCTTC
.	TRBV30	.	TRBJ1-6	CAWSGRAFYNSPLHF	TGTGCCTGGAGTGGGAGAGCCTTCTATAATTCACCCCTCCACTTT
.	TRBV28	.	TRBJ1-2	CAIEQGSNYGYTF	TGTGCCATCGAGCAGGGTTCCAACTATGGCTACACCTTC
.	TRBV24-1	.	TRBJ1-5	CATSAGGSNQPQHF	TGTGCCACCAGTGCCGGAGGGAGCAATCAGCCCCAGCATTTT
.	TRBV6-1	TRBD2	TRBJ2-3	CASSEKVGGNTDTQYF	TGTGCCAGCAGTGAAAAGGTGGGAGGGAACACAGATACGCAGTATTTT
.	TRBV5-5	TRBD1	TRBJ1-1	CASSTRTGGDTEAFF	TGTGCCAGCAGCACGAGGACAGGGGGGGACACTGAAGCTTTCTTT
.	TRBV5-1	TRBD1	TRBJ2-1	CASSQMRLGQGGNEQFF	TGCGCCAGCAGCCAAATGCGACTGGGACAGGGTGGAAATGAGCAGTTCTTC
.	TRBV9	TRBD1	TRBJ2-3	CASSVEGASTDTQYF	TGTGCCAGCAGCGTCGAGGGGGCTAGCACAGATACGCAGTATTTT
.	TRBV6-4	.	TRBJ2-3	CASSEQGGTDTQYF	TGTGCCAGCAGTGAACAGGGGGGGACAGATACGCAGTATTTT
.	TRBV2	.	TRBJ2-5	CASSETSRGGTQYF	TGTGCCAGCAGTGAAACTAGTCGAGGGGGGACCCAGTACTTC
.	TRBV10-3	TRBD2	TRBJ2-3	CAISESGRGARFQDTQYF	TGTGCCATCAGTGAGTCGGGGCGGGGGGCCCGTTTTCAAGATACGCAGTATTTT
.	TRBV15	.	TRBJ1-6	CATSTYGAAAPLHF	TGTGCCACCAGCACGTACGGCGCAGCGGCACCCCTCCACTTT
.	TRBV2	TRBD1	TRBJ1-5	CASHRGLGQGGFNQPQHF	TGTGCCAGCCACCGGGGCTTAGGACAGGGTGGGTTTAATCAGCCCCAGCATTTT
.	TRBV21-1	.	TRBJ1-5	CAVKEGYSNQPQHF	TGTGCCGTTAAGGAGGGGTATAGCAATCAGCCCCAGCATTTT
.	TRBV15	.	TRBJ2-7	CATSRSVDSSYEQYF	TGTGCCACCAGCAGATCCGTGGACAGCTCCTACGAGCAGTACTTC
once	TRBV19	TRBD1	TRBJ1-5	CASRTTGASNQPQHF	TGTGCCAGTAGGACGACAGGGGCCAGCAATCAGCCCCAGCATTTT
.	TRBV6-5	TRBD1	TRBJ1-1	CASSFSTGDQGVAFF	TGTGCCAGCAGTTTCTCCACAGGGGACCAGGGGGTTGCTTTCTTT
.	TRBV7-9	.	TRBJ1-4	CASRRGANEKLFF	TGTGCCAGCCGTCGAGGAGCTAATGAAAAACTGTTTTTT
once	TRBV9	TRBD1	TRBJ1-1	CASSLRQGNTEAFF	TGTGCCAGCAGCTTGAGACAGGGGAACACTGAAGCTTTCTTT
.	TRBV19	TRBD1	TRBJ2-1	CASSSGTANEQFF	TGTGCCAGTAGTTCCGGGACAGCCAATGAGCAGTTCTTC
.	TRBV19	TRBD1	TRBJ1-5	CASSKGDRISNQPQHF	TGTGCCAGTAGTAAGGGGGACAGGATTAGCAATCAGCCCCAGCATTTT
.	TRBV5-1	.	TRBJ1-4	CASSTEGSNEKLFF	TGCGCCAGCAGCACCGAGGGTTCTAATGAAAAACTGTTTTTT
.	TRBV18	.	TRBJ1-3	CASSPPGTTGNTIYF	TGTGCCAGCTCACCACCGGGCACGACGGGAAACACCATATATTTT
.	TRBV3-1/TRBV3-2	.	TRBJ1-6	CASCRGGSPLHF	TGTGCCAGCTGCCGGGGGGGGTCACCCCTCCACTTT
once	TRBV28	.	TRBJ1-2	CASSFQGALGYTF	TGTGCCAGCAGTTTTCAAGGGGCGCTGGGCTACACCTTC
.	TRBV20-1	.	TRBJ1-3	CSASYRRLSSGNTIYF	TGCAGTGCAAGTTACCGGCGGCTTTCCTCTGGAAACACCATATATTTT
.	TRBV14	.	TRBJ2-3	CASSQENPLMGASTDTQYF	TGTGCCAGCAGCCAAGAGAATCCCCTGATGGGGGCTAGCACAGATACGCAGTATTTT
.	TRBV5-1	.	TRBJ2-5	CASSRRAGEGTQYF	TGCGCCAGCAGCCGACGAGCCGGGGAAGGGACCCAGTACTTC
.	TRBV6-2/TRBV6-3	.	TRBJ2-7	CASSYSLDSQSSYEQYF	TGTGCCAGCAGTTACTCCTTGGACAGTCAGAGCTCCTACGAGCAGTACTTC
.	TRBV2	TRBD1	TRBJ2-5	CAIGQGETQYF	TGTGCCATTGGACAGGGAGAGACCCAGTACTTC
.	TRBV12-3/TRBV12-4	.	TRBJ2-5	CASSLNQQETQYF	TGTGCCAGCAGTTTAAATCAGCAAGAGACCCAGTACTTC